This T cell receptor (beta chain) appears in the sequencing data of a study of vaccination effects on CD4 cells after COVID-19. V lost 3 bases and J lost 4; bases outside the gene matches: 9. CDR3 length: 16 residues. Germline V gene data show CDR1 as DFQATT and CDR2 as SNEGSKA (reference sequence). This clone was detected a few times. Antigen: not known. Sequencing in the ViraFEST assay came after antigen-specific CD4+ T cells had been expanded with viral peptide pools, which were used to stimulate PBMC. CD4+ T cell isolation took place after 10 days of culture. Having tested negative for nucleocapsid antibodies, the vaccine recipients showed no prior SARS-CoV-2 infection. Cultivation was performed at approximately 2.1 million PBMC per well with around 9.3 IU/ml IL-2 and 9.5 to 10 ug/ml peptides added. Findings and limits, study-wide: Convalescent patients in the study were few, and early post-infection timepoints were absent. Healthy vaccinees had only 1 of 255 vaccine-induced clones cross-react with common cold coronaviruses. Late post-vaccination, clones induced by infection and those induced by vaccine underwent marked clonal contraction.

Repertoires were generated with immunoSEQ multiplex PCR, while TCRdb's copy carries only in-frame clones and drops some. The sample has roughly 41,000 clones; about 69% are singletons. V usage is TRBV20-1 and J usage is TRBJ1-3; 10 bases line up with TRBD1. The TCR was taken from a human donor who received a COVID-19 vaccine. Here the sequenced sample was CD4+ T cells from PBMCs cultured with HCoV-OC43 spike peptides, taken before COVID-19 vaccination. The subset denotes: HCoV-OC43 spike overlapping peptide pool stimulation. The CDR3 region is CSASNADRGQGNTIYF. The CDR3 DNA follows: TGCAGTGCTAGTAACGCAGACAGGGGGCAAGGAAACACCATATATTTT.